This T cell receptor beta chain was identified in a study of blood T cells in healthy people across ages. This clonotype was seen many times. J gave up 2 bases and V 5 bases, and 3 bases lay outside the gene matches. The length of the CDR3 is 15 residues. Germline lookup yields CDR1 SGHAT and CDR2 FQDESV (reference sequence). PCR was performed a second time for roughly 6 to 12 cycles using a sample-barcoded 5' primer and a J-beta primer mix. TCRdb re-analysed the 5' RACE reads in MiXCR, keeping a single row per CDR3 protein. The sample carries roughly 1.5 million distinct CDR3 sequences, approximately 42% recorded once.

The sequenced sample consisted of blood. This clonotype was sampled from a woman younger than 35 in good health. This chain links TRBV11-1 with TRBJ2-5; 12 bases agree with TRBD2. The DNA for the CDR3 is TGTGCCAGCAGCCGGACTAGCGGGGATCAAGAGACCCAGTACTTC. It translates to CASSRTSGDQETQYF.